This TCR beta chain came from a study of human T cells and chemical hapten exposure. Turning to the study itself: The upper back received 0.01% DPC by patch testing, with results read at 6 days.

J lost 6 bases, V lost 5 bases, and 12 bases had no gene match. There are 16 residues in the CDR3. TCRdb itself ran the RACE reads through MiXCR, one entry per CDR3 protein. This table has more than 300,000 distinct CDR3 sequences, approximately 5% appearing once. The sample holds a few counts of this clonotype. Time point meaning: pre-sensitization, week 0. Described treatment: therapeutic diphenylcyclopropenone sensitization with weekly scalp DPC. Sample: whole blood, taken in connection with sensitization to the hapten diphenylcyclopropenone (DPC). The J gene is TRBJ1-2, the V gene TRBV12-3 or TRBV12-4; 10 positions agree with TRBD1. This TCR derives from a woman aged 45-65 years with alopecia areata. Some clones in this sample may be carry-over from other donors' samples. The CDR3 protein is CASSLSGTGAFDGYTF. CDR3 in DNA: TGTGCCAGCAGTCTTTCCGGGACAGGGGCCTTTGATGGCTACACCTTC.